These 9 T cell receptor beta chains were sequenced from one sample in a study of control samples from healthy donors and cancer patients. Only in-frame clones appear in the TCRdb table, and some are missing; sequencing was by immunoSEQ multiplex PCR. The sample consists of roughly 450,000 clones, about 93% of them appearing once. Sample: PBMCs. The receptors derive from a middle-aged man with head and neck cancer.

The chain uses TRBV6-2 or TRBV6-3 and TRBJ2-5, with D perhaps matching TRBD1 (6 bases). Germline CDR1 is MNHEY and CDR2 is SVGEGT. V was trimmed by 4 bases and J by 5 bases, leaving 17 bases between them. The CDR3 extends over 15 amino acids. The CDR3 reads CASSSGQSGRETQYF. For the CDR3, the DNA is TGTGCCAGCAGTTCAGGACAGTCAGGAAGGGAGACCCAGTACTTC.

CDR3 in amino acids: CASSPGRAGFTDTQYF. CDR3 DNA: TGCGCCAGCAGCCCGGGACGGGCGGGCTTCACAGATACGCAGTATTTT. The V and J genes are TRBV5-1 and TRBJ2-3; D is possibly TRBD1 or TRBD2 (5 bases each). The germline V gene encodes CDR1 SGHRS and CDR2 YFSETQ. The CDR3 contains 16 residues. V lost 4 bases and J 2 bases, leaving 17 bases between the germline ends.

The chain combines TRBV6-5 with TRBJ1-4; D unclear. Germline V CDR1 and CDR2: MNHEY, SVGAGI. V lost 0 bases and J 3 bases, leaving 11 bases between the germline ends. The CDR3 runs 16 residues. The CDR3 DNA reads as TGTGCCAGCAGTTACTCGTTCCGGGCCCCTAATGAAAAACTGTTTTTT. Its protein product is CASSYSFRAPNEKLFF.

The rearrangement joins TRBV5-1 to TRBJ1-1; D call uncertain. CDR1 is SGHRS and CDR2 is YFSETQ in the germline V gene. The V end lost 0 bases, the J end lost 0 bases, and 9 bases lay between the germline ends. There are 15 residues in the CDR3. CDR3 sequence (DNA): TGCGCCAGCAGCTTGGAGCCGTCCTTGAACACTGAAGCTTTCTTT. Amino acid sequence: CASSLEPSLNTEAFF.

For the CDR3, the DNA is TGCGCCAGCAGCCAAGAGACCCGACTAACTTTGGTTGAAGCTTTCTTT. Translated, it gives CASSQETRLTLVEAFF. The J gene is TRBJ1-1, the V gene TRBV4-1; no reliable D call. The V gene's germline CDR1 is MGHRA and CDR2 YSYEKL. Trimming took off 0 bases at V and 7 bases at J, with 18 bases between the two ends. CDR3 length equals 16 residues.

The genes are TRBV6-4 and TRBJ2-3, with D unresolved. V lost 6 bases and J lost 0, with 13 bases in between. In germline, CDR1 is MRHNA, CDR2 SNTAGT. The CDR3 is made up of 15 amino acids. The CDR3: CASSIDQASTDTQYF. The CDR3 region has the DNA TGTGCCAGCAGCATCGATCAGGCTAGCACAGATACGCAGTATTTT.

The chain employs TRBV18 and TRBJ1-4; 8 nucleotides match TRBD1. The germline V gene encodes CDR1 KGHSH and CDR2 LQKENI. Trimming at V came to 3 bases and at J to 7 bases, leaving 7 bases not matched to a gene. The CDR3 has 15 residues. The CDR3 coding sequence is TGTGCCAGCTCACCCCTGGACAGGGCAAGTGAAAAACTGTTTTTT. It translates to CASSPLDRASEKLFF.

This chain links TRBV2 with TRBJ2-7, with TRBD2 matching 9 bases. Trimming cost V 7 bases and J 2 bases; bases outside gene matches: 9. This CDR3 region has 15 residues. Germline assignment: CDR1 SNHLY and CDR2 FYNNEI. CDR3 sequence reads: CASISLSGGPYEQYF. Written as DNA, the CDR3 is TGTGCCAGCATTTCCCTTAGCGGGGGCCCCTACGAGCAGTACTTC.

CDR3 region: CAISEGGDTQYF. For the CDR3, the DNA is TGTGCCATCAGTGAAGGGGGTGATACGCAGTATTTT. The genes are TRBV10-3 and TRBJ2-3, with D perhaps matching TRBD1 (6 bases). Trimming removed 3 bases from V and 6 bases from J, with 7 bases in between. Germline V CDR1 and CDR2: ENHRY, SYGVKD. The CDR3 runs 12 residues.